This TCR beta chain was observed in a study of T-cell reconstitution after alpha-beta-depleted transplantation in children. This clonotype was seen ten or more times. The library targeted TCRbeta and was prepared with unique molecular identifiers. TCRdb recomputed calls from the PCR reads with MiXCR, one row per CDR3 protein. The sample gives some 240,000 distinct CDR3 sequences, 9.7% of which show up once; about 5% is in the top ten. Germline V gives CDR1 MGHDK, CDR2 SYGVNS. The CDR3 has 19 amino acids. V was clipped by 4 bases and J by 6 bases; unmatched bases: 20. Specimen: PBMCs from the stem cell graft donor, collected from the stem cell graft. This sequence was found in a human donor who donated a stem cell graft to a child with SCID. The V gene is TRBV25-1, the J gene TRBJ2-3; 9 bases align to TRBD2. CDR3 protein: CASSGFAKERGAGDDTQYF. The CDR3 region has the DNA TGTGCCAGCAGTGGTTTCGCCAAGGAGCGGGGGGCCGGAGATGATACGCAGTATTTT.